Presented here are 3 T cell receptor beta chains from one specimen sequenced in a study of Ad26.COV2.S vaccination and SARS-CoV-2 variants. Sequencing used immunoSEQ multiplex PCR; TCRdb keeps in-frame clones, though not all of them. The sample lists 350,000 to 550,000 clones; 89% were seen once. Treatment noted: 15 to 20 received Ad26.COV2.S at low or high dose, single or two shots; several received placebo; per-sample allocation not given. On day 63 after the first injection, vaccine and placebo recipients gave samples. The specimen was peripheral blood, collected in a trial of Ad26.COV2.S vaccine versus placebo. These receptors were obtained from a person aged 18 to 59 who received the Ad26.COV2.S COVID-19 vaccine or a placebo.

The chain couples TRBV6-2 or TRBV6-3 to TRBJ2-7; D is possibly TRBD1 or TRBD2 (5 bases each). The V and J ends lost 6 bases and 0 bases respectively, with 30 bases between them. The CDR3 consists of 20 residues. Germline loops: CDR1 MNHEY, CDR2 SVGEGT. CDR3 in amino acids: CASSHGGRARRQNSSYEQYV. The CDR3 DNA follows: TGTGCCAGCAGCCATGGGGGACGGGCCAGACGGCAGAATAGCTCCTACGAGCAGTACGTC.

This clone appeared once. V gene TRBV5-1 combines with J gene TRBJ1-4, with a tentative D call TRBD1 (6 bases). CDR1 and CDR2 (germline): SGHRS, YFSETQ. Deletions cut 0 bases from V and 12 bases from J, with 12 bases between. The CDR3 length is 13 residues. The DNA for the CDR3 is TGCGCCAGCAGCTTGGTTCAGGGGATAGAACTGTTTTTT. It is translated as CASSLVQGIELFF.

A note on this clone: The same CDR3 is also encoded by other DNA sequences in this sample. The chain combines TRBV5-1 with TRBJ1-1; D gene ambiguous. Germline loops: CDR1 SGHRS, CDR2 YFSETQ. The CDR3 has 14 residues. V was trimmed by 0 bases and J by 2 bases, leaving 8 bases between them. As DNA, the CDR3 is TGCGCCAGCAGCTTGGGGGCAGGAAACACTGAAGCTTTCTTT. Translated, it gives CASSLGAGNTEAFF.